Given below is one T cell receptor (beta chain) in context. The germline V and J ends were trimmed by 1 base and 0 bases, with 7 bases remaining between them. Germline CDR1 SGHRS, CDR2 YFSETQ. The length of the CDR3 is 14 residues. Per the original data handling: Estimated nucleated cell counts came from reference gene primer amplification. Using immunoSEQ multiplex PCR, the repertoire was profiled, and TCRdb retains in-frame clones only, with some absent. V and J calls and clone size follow that table, whereas D and trimming were derived from the DNA. The repertoire includes approximately 21,000 clones, about 93% of them detected once, and 18% sits in the top ten. These data come from a study of blood T cell repertoires in COVID-19.

This chain joins TRBV5-1 and TRBJ1-1; maybe TRBD1 (6 bases). The source of this sequence is a human donor in a cohort sampled during active COVID-19. The sequenced sample consisted of peripheral blood. Here the CDR3 reads CASSLTGMNTEAFF. CDR3 DNA: TGCGCCAGCAGCTTGACAGGGATGAACACTGAAGCTTTCTTT.